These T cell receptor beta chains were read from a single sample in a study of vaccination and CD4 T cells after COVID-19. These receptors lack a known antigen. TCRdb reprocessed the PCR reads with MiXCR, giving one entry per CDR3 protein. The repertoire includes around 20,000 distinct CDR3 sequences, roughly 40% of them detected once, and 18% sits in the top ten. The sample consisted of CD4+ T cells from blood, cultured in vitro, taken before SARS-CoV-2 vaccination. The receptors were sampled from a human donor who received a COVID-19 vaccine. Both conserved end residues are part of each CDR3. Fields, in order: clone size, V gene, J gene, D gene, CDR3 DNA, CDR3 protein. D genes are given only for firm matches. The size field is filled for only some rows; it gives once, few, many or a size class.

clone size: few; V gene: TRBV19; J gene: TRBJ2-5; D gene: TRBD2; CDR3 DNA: TGTGCCAGTAGTATGGGGGGGGGAGTAGAGACCCAGTACTTC; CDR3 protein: CASSMGGGVETQYF
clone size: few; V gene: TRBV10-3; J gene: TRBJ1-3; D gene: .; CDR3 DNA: TGTGCCATCAGTGAGTCGTCCAGCCTATCCTCTGGAAACACCATATATTTT; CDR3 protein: CAISESSSLSSGNTIYF
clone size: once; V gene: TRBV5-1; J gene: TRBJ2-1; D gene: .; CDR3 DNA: TGCGCCAGCAGCTTGGTCGGGATTCCTGGAGGGGGTGAGCAGTTCTTC; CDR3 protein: CASSLVGIPGGGEQFF
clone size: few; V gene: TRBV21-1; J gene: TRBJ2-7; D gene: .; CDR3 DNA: TGTGCCAGCGGCCTAGCGGGGGACCACGAGCAGTACTTC; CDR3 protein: CASGLAGDHEQYF
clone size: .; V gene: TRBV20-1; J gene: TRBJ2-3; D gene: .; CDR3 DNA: TGCAGTGCCCCGGGGGCTGGGACAGATACGCAGTATTTT; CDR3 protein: CSAPGAGTDTQYF
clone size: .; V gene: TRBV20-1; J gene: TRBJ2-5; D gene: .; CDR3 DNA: TGCAGTGCTCAGTCCCCGGACCACCAAGAGACCCAGTACTTC; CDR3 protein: CSAQSPDHQETQYF
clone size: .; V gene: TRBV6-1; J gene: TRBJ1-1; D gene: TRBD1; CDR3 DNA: TGTGCCAGCAGCCCATTACAGGGGATGAACACTGAAGCTTTCTTT; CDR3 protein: CASSPLQGMNTEAFF
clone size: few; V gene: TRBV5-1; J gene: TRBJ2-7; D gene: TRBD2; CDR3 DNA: TGCGCCAGCAGCTTGGGACTAGCGGGGGGTCCAGAGCAGTACTTC; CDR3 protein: CASSLGLAGGPEQYF
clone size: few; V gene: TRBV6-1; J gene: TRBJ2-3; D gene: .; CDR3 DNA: TGTGCCAGCAGTGGGGGACGGTATACGCAGTATTTT; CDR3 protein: CASSGGRYTQYF
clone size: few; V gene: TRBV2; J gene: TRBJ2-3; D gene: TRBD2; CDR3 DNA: TGTGCCAGCAGTTTACTAGCGACCACAGATACGCAGTATTTT; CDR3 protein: CASSLLATTDTQYF
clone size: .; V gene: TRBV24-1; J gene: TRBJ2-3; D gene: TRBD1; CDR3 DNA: TGTGCCACCAGTGAGCCTCGGACAGGGGCGAACACAGATACGCAGTATTTT; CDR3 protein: CATSEPRTGANTDTQYF
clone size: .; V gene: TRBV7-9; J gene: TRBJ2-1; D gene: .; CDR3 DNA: TGTGCCAGCCGTCGGCTAGACAGGTCTTCGGAGTTCTTC; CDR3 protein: CASRRLDRSSEFF
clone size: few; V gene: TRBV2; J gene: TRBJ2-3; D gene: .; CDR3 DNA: TGTGCCAGCAGTGAACGACAGGAGCTCACAGATACGCAGTATTTT; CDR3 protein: CASSERQELTDTQYF
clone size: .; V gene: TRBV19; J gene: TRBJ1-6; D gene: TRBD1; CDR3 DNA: TGTGCCAGTAGTATGTCCAGGGGGTCACCCCTCCACTTT; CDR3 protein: CASSMSRGSPLHF
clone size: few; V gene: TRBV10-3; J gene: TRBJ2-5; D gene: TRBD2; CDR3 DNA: TGTGCCATCAGTGAGTCCCAACTAGCGGGGGGGCCGCGGACCCAGTACTTC; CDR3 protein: CAISESQLAGGPRTQYF
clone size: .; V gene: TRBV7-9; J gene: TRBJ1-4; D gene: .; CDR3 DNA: TGTGCCAGCAGCTTAGGTGGTAGTGAAAAACTGTTTTTT; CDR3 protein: CASSLGGSEKLFF
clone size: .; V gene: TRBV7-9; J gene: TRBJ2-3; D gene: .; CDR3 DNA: TGTGCCAGCAGCTTAGATGAAGATACGCAGTATTTT; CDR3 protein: CASSLDEDTQYF
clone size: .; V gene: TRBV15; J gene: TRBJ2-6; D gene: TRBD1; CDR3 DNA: TGTGCCACCAGTCTTGGACAGGTTTTTTCTGGGGCCAACGTCCTGACTTTC; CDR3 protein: CATSLGQVFSGANVLTF
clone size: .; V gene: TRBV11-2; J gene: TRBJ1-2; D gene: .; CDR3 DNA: TGTGCCAGCAGACCTGGGCACGGGACATCGGAACTTCCAGGGGGCTACACCTTC; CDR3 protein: CASRPGHGTSELPGGYTF
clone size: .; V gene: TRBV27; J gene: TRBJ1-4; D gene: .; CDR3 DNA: TGTGCCAGCAGTCCAGCGGGAGGAGCAGCCCATGAAAAACTGTTTTTT; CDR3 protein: CASSPAGGAAHEKLFF
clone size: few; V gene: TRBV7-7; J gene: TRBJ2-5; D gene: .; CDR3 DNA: TGTGCCAGCAGCTTATCTTTGGCGCGAGAGACCCAGTACTTC; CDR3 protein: CASSLSLARETQYF
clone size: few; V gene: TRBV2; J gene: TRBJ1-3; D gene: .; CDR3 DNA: TGTGCCAGCAGGGAGACAGAAACCTCTGGAAACACCATATATTTT; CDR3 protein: CASRETETSGNTIYF
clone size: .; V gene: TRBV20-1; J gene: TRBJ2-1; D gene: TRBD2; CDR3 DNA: TGCAGTGCGAGTAGCGGGGCGCCCTACAATGAGCAGTTCTTC; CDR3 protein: CSASSGAPYNEQFF
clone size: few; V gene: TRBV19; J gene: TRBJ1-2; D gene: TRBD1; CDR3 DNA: TGTGCCAGTAGTACCCCTCCAGACAGGGTCTATGGCTACACCTTC; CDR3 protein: CASSTPPDRVYGYTF
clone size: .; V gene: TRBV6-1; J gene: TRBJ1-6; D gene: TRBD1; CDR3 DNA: TGTGCCAGCAGGGAAACAGGGGGGAATTCACCCCTCCACTTT; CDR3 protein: CASRETGGNSPLHF
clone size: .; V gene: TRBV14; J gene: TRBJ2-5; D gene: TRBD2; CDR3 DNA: TGTGCCAGCAGCCATTCGCGGGGGGCTAAAGAGACCCAGTACTTC; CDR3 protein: CASSHSRGAKETQYF
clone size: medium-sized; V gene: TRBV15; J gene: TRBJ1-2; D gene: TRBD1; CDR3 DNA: TGTGCCACCAGCAGGACAGGGGGCGATGGCTACACCTTC; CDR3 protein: CATSRTGGDGYTF
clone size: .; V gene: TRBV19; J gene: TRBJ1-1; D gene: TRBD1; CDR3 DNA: TGTGCCAGTCTACGACAGGGCACTTATGAAGCTTTCTTT; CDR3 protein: CASLRQGTYEAFF
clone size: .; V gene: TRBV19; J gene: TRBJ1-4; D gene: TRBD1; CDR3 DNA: TGTGCCAGTAGTCCCGGGGACAGTAAGAATGAAAAACTGTTTTTT; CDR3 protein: CASSPGDSKNEKLFF
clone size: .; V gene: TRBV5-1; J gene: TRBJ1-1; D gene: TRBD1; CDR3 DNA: TGCGCCAGCAGCTTGAGGGGGACAGGCACTGAAGCTTTCTTT; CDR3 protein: CASSLRGTGTEAFF
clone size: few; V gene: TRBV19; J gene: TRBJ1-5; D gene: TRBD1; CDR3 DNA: TGTGCCAGTAGTCCTCGGACAGGGGGCCTCAAGAATCAGCCCCAGCATTTT; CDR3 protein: CASSPRTGGLKNQPQHF
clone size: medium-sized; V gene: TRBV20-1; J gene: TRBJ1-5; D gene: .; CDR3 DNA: TGCAGTGCGGGATGGGGCAATCAGCCCCAGCATTTT; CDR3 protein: CSAGWGNQPQHF
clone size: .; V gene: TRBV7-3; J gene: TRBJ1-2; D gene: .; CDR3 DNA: TGTGCCAGCAGTGCCGGTGCGGGGTATGGCTACACCTTC; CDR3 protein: CASSAGAGYGYTF
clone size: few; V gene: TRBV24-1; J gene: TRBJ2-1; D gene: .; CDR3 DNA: TGTGCCACCAGTGGGGGGACGCGTCGTTACAATGAGCAGTTCTTC; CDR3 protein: CATSGGTRRYNEQFF
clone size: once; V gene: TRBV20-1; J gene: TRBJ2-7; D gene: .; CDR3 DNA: TGCAGTGCTTCCCCCGACAGTGTCTACGAGCAGTACTTC; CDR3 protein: CSASPDSVYEQYF
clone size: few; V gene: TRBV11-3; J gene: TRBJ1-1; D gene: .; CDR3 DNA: TGTGCCAGCAGCTCGTCGGCGGGGCAGAACACTGAAGCTTTCTTT; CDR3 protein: CASSSSAGQNTEAFF
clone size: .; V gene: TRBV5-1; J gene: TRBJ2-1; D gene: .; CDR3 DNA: TGCGCCAGCAGCCGGACGTACAGCTCCTACAATGAGCAGTTCTTC; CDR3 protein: CASSRTYSSYNEQFF
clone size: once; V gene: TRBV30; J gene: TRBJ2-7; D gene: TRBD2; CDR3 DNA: TGTGCCTGGACGCTAGCGGACTCCTACGAGCAGTACTTC; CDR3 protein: CAWTLADSYEQYF
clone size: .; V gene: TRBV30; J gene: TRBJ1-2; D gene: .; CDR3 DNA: TGTGCCTGGACCCGCCGAGGGGGCTACACCTTC; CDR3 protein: CAWTRRGGYTF
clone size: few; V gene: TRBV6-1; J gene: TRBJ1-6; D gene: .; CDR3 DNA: TGTGCCAGCAGTGAAGGGATAGGTAATTCACCCCTCCACTTT; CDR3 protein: CASSEGIGNSPLHF
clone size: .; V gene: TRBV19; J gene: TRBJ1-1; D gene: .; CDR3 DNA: TGTGCCAGTAGTATGGGGGCAGGTGATCGCCCTGAAGCTTTCTTT; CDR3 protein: CASSMGAGDRPEAFF
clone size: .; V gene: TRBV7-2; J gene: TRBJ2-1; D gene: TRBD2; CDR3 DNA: TGTGCCAGCAGCTCCGAGCGGGGGGGATACAATGAGCAGTTCTTC; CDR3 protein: CASSSERGGYNEQFF
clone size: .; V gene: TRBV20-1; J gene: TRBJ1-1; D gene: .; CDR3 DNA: TGCAGTGCTAGTCACACACAAAGGGTAAACACTGAAGCTTTCTTT; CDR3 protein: CSASHTQRVNTEAFF
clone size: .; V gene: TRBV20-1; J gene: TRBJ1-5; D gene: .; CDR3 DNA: TGCAGTGCTAGTCCACCCGGGGGCCGGAATCAGCCCCAGCATTTT; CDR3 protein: CSASPPGGRNQPQHF
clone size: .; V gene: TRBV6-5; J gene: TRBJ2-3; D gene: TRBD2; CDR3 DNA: TGTGCCAGCAGTTACTCCCTAGCGGGAAGCACAGATACGCAGTATTTT; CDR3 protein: CASSYSLAGSTDTQYF
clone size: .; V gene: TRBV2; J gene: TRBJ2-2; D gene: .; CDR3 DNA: TGTGCCAGCAGTGAAGCGCGAGGAGGCGCCGGGGAGCTGTTTTTT; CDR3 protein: CASSEARGGAGELFF
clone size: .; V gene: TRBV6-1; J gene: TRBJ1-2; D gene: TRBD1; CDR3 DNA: TGTGCCAGCAGCCCCCGGGACAGGATAAACTATGGCTACACCTTC; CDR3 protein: CASSPRDRINYGYTF
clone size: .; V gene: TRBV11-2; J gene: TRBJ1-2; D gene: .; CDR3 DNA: TGTGCCAGCAGCTTAGGACGGATGGAAAACTATGGCTACACCTTC; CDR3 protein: CASSLGRMENYGYTF
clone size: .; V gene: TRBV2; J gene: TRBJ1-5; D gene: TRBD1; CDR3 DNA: TGTGCCAGCTCCGGACAGGTACATAGCAATCAGCCCCAGCATTTT; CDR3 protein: CASSGQVHSNQPQHF
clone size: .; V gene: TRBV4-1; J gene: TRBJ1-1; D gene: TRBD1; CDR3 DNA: TGCGCCAGCAGCCAAGGAATGACAGGGGGGGGCACTGAAGCTTTCTTT; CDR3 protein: CASSQGMTGGGTEAFF
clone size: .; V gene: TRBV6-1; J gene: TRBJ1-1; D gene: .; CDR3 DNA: TGTGCCAGCAGTGATACAGGGATGGCTTTCTTT; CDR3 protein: CASSDTGMAFF
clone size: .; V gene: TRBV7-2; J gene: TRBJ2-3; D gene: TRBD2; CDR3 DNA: TGTGCCAGCAGCTTAGACCACGGTGCGGGGGGGCCGACAGATACGCAGTATTTT; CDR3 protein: CASSLDHGAGGPTDTQYF
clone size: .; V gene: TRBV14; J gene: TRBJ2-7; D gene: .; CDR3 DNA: TGTGCCAGCAGCCAGGGTCATTTCTACGAGCAGTACTTC; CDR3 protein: CASSQGHFYEQYF
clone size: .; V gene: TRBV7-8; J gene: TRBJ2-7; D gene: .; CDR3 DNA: TGTGCCAGCAGCTTAGAGGGGGTGGGGGGCTACGAGCAGTACTTC; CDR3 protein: CASSLEGVGGYEQYF
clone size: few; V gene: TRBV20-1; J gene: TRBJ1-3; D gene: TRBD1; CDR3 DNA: TGCAGTGTAGACAGGGCAAACACCATATATTTT; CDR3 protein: CSVDRANTIYF
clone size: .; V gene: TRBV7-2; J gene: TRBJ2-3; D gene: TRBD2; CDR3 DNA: TGTGCCAGCAGTCGCCAGACTAGCGGGGGGGCGGCGTCTACGCAGTATTTT; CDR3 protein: CASSRQTSGGAASTQYF
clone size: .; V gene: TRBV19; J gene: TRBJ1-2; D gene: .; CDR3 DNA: TGTGCCAGTAGTAATTGGGGCAGGTTCCCCTATGGCTACACCTTC; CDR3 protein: CASSNWGRFPYGYTF